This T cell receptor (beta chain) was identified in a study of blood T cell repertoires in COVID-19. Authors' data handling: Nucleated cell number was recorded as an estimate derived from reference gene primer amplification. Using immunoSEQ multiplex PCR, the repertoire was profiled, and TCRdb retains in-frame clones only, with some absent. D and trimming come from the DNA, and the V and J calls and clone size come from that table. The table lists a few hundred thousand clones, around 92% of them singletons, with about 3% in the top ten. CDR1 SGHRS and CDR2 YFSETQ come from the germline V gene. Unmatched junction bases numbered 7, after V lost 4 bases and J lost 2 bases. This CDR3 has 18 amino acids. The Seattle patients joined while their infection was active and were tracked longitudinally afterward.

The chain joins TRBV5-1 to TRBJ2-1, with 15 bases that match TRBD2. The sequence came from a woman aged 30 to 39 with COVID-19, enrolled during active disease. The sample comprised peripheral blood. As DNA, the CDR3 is TGCGCCAGCAGCCCGGGACTAGCGGGGGGACGGACCTACAATGAGCAGTTCTTC. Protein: CASSPGLAGGRTYNEQFF.